This TCR beta chain was captured by sequencing in a study of T cell changes during pregnancy in multiple sclerosis. The protocol was immunoSEQ multiplex PCR, while the TCRdb copy is restricted to in-frame clones and leaves out a portion. This sample carries fewer than 85,000 clones, approximately 92% of them seen once, and the ten largest clones take just under 2%. With 3 bases removed from V and 6 bases from J, the gap between germline ends came to 3 bases. Germline V CDR1 and CDR2: SEHNR, FQNEAQ (reference sequence). The CDR3 is made up of 11 amino acids. This clone was seen just once. The chain uses TRBV7-9 and TRBJ2-1; D is uncertain. This receptor was obtained from a female donor with multiple sclerosis, enrolled in a pregnancy study. Specimen: peripheral blood, collected in the second trimester of pregnancy. CDR3 residues: CASSFSNEQFF. The CDR3 DNA sequence: TGTGCCAGCAGCTTCTCCAATGAGCAGTTCTTC.